The 23 T cell receptor beta chains given below trace back to one sample, sequenced in a study of PD-L1 blockade in urothelial cancer. Indicated time point: peripheral blood 6 weeks after treatment start. The protocol was immunoSEQ multiplex PCR, while the TCRdb copy is restricted to in-frame clones and leaves out a portion. Of approximately 40,000 clones in the sample, approximately 86% were seen once. Specimen: PBMCs, collected around atezolizumab (anti-PD-L1) treatment. The receptor source for this set is a man aged 55 to 70 with urothelial cancer.

The chain has TRBV19 and TRBJ1-6; D not resolved. V dropped 7 bases and J dropped 10 bases, with 11 bases sitting between them. This CDR3 has 12 amino acids. The germline V gene has CDR1 LNHDA and CDR2 SQIVND (reference sequence). The CDR3 loop is CASTTLGSPLHF. For the CDR3, the DNA is TGTGCCAGTACCACCCTGGGCTCACCCCTCCACTTT.

This chain links TRBV7-9 with TRBJ2-1; weak D call: TRBD1 (6 bases). Germline V gene sequence: CDR1 SEHNR, CDR2 FQNEAQ (reference sequence). Trimming shortened V by 0 bases and J by 4 bases, and 10 bases separated the two germline ends. This CDR3 comprises 15 residues. CDR3 amino acids: CASSLAGHLYNEQFF. The CDR3 DNA follows: TGTGCCAGCAGCTTAGCGGGACACCTTTACAATGAGCAGTTCTTC.

V is TRBV15 and J is TRBJ2-2; 8 bases are a match to TRBD2. Per germline, CDR1 LNHNV and CDR2 YYDKDF (reference sequence). This CDR3 region has 17 residues. J lost 1 base, V lost 4 bases, and 8 bases had no gene match. The CDR3 protein is CATSMSAGARNTGELFF. Here the CDR3 DNA reads TGTGCCACCAGCATGTCAGCGGGGGCCCGGAACACCGGGGAGCTGTTTTTT.

V is TRBV19 and J is TRBJ2-4; the match to TRBD2 covers 8 bases. Germline V gene sequence: CDR1 LNHDA, CDR2 SQIVND (reference sequence). The CDR3 has 19 residues. The trim removed 4 bases at V and 0 bases at J, leaving 14 bases unmatched. CDR3: CASSTNPRSSGLAKNIQYF. In DNA, the CDR3 is TGTGCCAGTAGTACCAACCCGAGGTCTAGCGGGTTAGCCAAAAACATTCAGTACTTC.

This rearrangement joins TRBV5-1 to TRBJ1-6, with no clear D. Germline V gene sequence: CDR1 SGHRS, CDR2 YFSETQ. V shed 0 bases and J shed 7 bases, with 11 bases lying between them. The CDR3 extends over 15 amino acids. In nucleotides, the CDR3 is TGCGCCAGCAGCTTGGAAGGGTCGGGAAATTCACCCCTCCACTTT. Its translation: CASSLEGSGNSPLHF.

V is TRBV6-4 and J is TRBJ2-5; 10 nucleotides match TRBD1. The V gene end was trimmed by 5 bases and the J gene end by 4 bases; junction bases not matched to a gene: 1. Germline V gene data show CDR1 as MRHNA and CDR2 as SNTAGT. There are 13 residues in the CDR3. The DNA for the CDR3 is TGTGCCAGCAGTAGGACAGGGGGAGAGACCCAGTACTTC. Translated: CASSRTGGETQYF.

The chain has TRBV5-4 and TRBJ1-6; D is possibly TRBD1 (5 bases). The germline V and J ends were trimmed by 0 bases and 7 bases, with 8 bases remaining between them. This CDR3 is built from 14 residues. The germline gives CDR1 SGHNT, CDR2 YYREEE (reference sequence). This CDR3 reads CASSLGGPNSPLHF. CDR3 nucleotide sequence: TGTGCCAGCAGCTTGGGGGGCCCCAATTCACCCCTCCACTTT.

This chain connects TRBV30 to TRBJ1-3, with no clear D. The CDR3 loop spans 13 amino acids. The germline V and J ends were trimmed by 2 bases and 1 base, with 6 bases remaining between them. Per germline, CDR1 GTSNPN and CDR2 SVGIG (reference sequence). The CDR3 nucleotides are TGTGCCTGGAGTCCCTCTTCTGGAAACACCATATATTTT. This gives the protein CAWSPSSGNTIYF.

In its sample, this clone was seen a few times. The gene calls are TRBV2 and TRBJ2-1; D is possibly TRBD1 (6 bases). V was shortened by 4 bases and J by 7 bases, with 11 bases between the two germline ends. From germline, CDR1 is SNHLY and CDR2 FYNNEI. The CDR3 runs 13 residues. For the CDR3, the DNA is TGTGCCAGCAGTGCCCAGGGGATGAATGAGCAGTTCTTC. Protein: CASSAQGMNEQFF.

This chain uses TRBV18 with TRBJ2-3; TRBD1 might be the D (6 bases). From germline, CDR1 is KGHSH and CDR2 LQKENI. Deletions cut 6 bases from V and 2 bases from J, with 15 bases between. This CDR3 has 15 amino acids. This CDR3 reads CASSQGTRSTDTQYF. CDR3 DNA: TGTGCCAGCTCCCAGGGGACCCGGTCCACAGATACGCAGTATTTT. The variable domain in full, with the rest retrieved from reference TRBV18 and TRBJ2-3, is NAGVMQNPRHLVRRRGQEARLRCSPMKGHSHVYWYRQLPEEGLKFMVYLQKENIIDESGMPKERFSAEFPKEGPSILRIQQVVRGDSAAYFCASSQGTRSTDTQYFGPGTRLTVL.

The V and J genes are TRBV30 and TRBJ1-3, with no clear D. Germline-derived CDR1 and CDR2 are GTSNPN and SVGIG (reference sequence). V was shortened by 2 bases and J by 1 base, with 15 bases between the two germline ends. The CDR3 spans 16 residues. The CDR3 sequence is CAWSHEAGGSGNTIYF. The CDR3 nucleotides read TGTGCCTGGAGTCATGAGGCCGGTGGGTCTGGAAACACCATATATTTT.

The CDR3 sequence is CSVEGALNTEAFF. The CDR3 DNA follows: TGCAGCGTTGAAGGCGCCTTGAACACTGAAGCTTTCTTT. The chain links TRBV29-1 to TRBJ1-1; no definite D call. Looked up from germline, CDR1 is SQVTM and CDR2 is ANQGSEA. The CDR3 length is 13 residues. Deletions cut 1 base from V and 0 bases from J, with 6 bases between.

The chain combines TRBV7-9 with TRBJ1-3; tentative D call: TRBD1 (5 bases). V lost 5 bases and J 0 bases, leaving 14 bases between the germline ends. The CDR3 length is 16 residues. Germline V CDR1 and CDR2: SEHNR, FQNEAQ (reference sequence). CDR3 nucleotide sequence: TGTGCCAGCAGCGGGTCGGACACAGTCTCTGGAAACACCATATATTTT. Its protein is CASSGSDTVSGNTIYF.

The chain combines TRBV7-2 with TRBJ1-5; 9 bases match TRBD1. The CDR3 is 17 residues long. CDR1 is SGHTA and CDR2 is FQGNSA in the germline V gene. Losses at the gene ends were 5 bases for V and 4 bases for J; bases not matched to a gene: 12. CDR3 DNA sequence: TGTGCCAGCAGCACGAGGACAGGGGAGTTAGGGAATCAGCCCCAGCATTTT. Its translation: CASSTRTGELGNQPQHF.

V gene TRBV10-3 combines with J gene TRBJ2-5; 9 nucleotides agree with TRBD1. CDR3 length: 15 residues. Germline V gene data show CDR1 as ENHRY and CDR2 as SYGVKD. V was clipped by 1 base and J by 1 base; unmatched bases: 1. This chain's CDR3 is CAISELGQGQETQYF. The CDR3 bases are TGTGCCATCAGTGAGTTGGGACAGGGCCAAGAGACCCAGTACTTC.

J is TRBJ2-7 and V is TRBV7-2; D possibly corresponds to TRBD1 (6 bases). The CDR3 loop spans 14 amino acids. Germline V CDR1 and CDR2: SGHTA, FQGNSA. V was pared by 6 bases and J by 0 bases, with 12 bases between. As DNA, the CDR3 is TGTGCCAGCAGTTATGACAGGAGCTCCTACGAGCAGTACTTC. Amino acid sequence: CASSYDRSSYEQYF. The full variable domain, its missing parts supplied by reference TRBV7-2 and TRBJ2-7, is GAGVSQSPSNKVTEKGKDVELRCDPISGHTALYWYRQSLGQGLEFLIYFQGNSAPDKSGLPSDRFSAERTGGSVSTLTIQRTQQEDSAVYLCASSYDRSSYEQYFGPGTRLTVT.

The chain is built from TRBV2 and TRBJ2-7, with D tentatively TRBD2 (6 bases). Trimming cost V 6 bases and J 2 bases, with 11 bases left between them. CDR1 and CDR2 from the germline V gene are SNHLY and FYNNEI. The CDR3 runs 13 residues. The CDR3 nucleotides are TGTGCCAGCAGCGGGGGATTCACCTACGAGCAGTACTTC. Its translation is CASSGGFTYEQYF.

The rearrangement joins TRBV6-5 to TRBJ2-7, with 11 bases fitting TRBD1. Germline V gene sequence: CDR1 MNHEY, CDR2 SVGAGI. V gave up 2 bases and J gave up 6 bases; unmatched junction bases: 3. This CDR3 comprises 14 residues. Written as DNA, the CDR3 is TGTGCCAGCAGTTACCGGGACAGGGGGATCGAGCAGTACTTC. Its protein is CASSYRDRGIEQYF.

The rearrangement uses TRBV5-1 and TRBJ2-3; the D gene is possibly TRBD1 (6 bases). CDR1 is SGHRS, CDR2 YFSETQ, per germline. The length of the CDR3 is 15 residues. V gave up 4 bases and J gave up 4 bases, with 16 bases separating them. The CDR3 region is CASSLTGFDADTQYF. The CDR3, as DNA: TGCGCCAGCAGCCTTACAGGGTTTGACGCAGATACGCAGTATTTT.

V usage is TRBV28 and J usage is TRBJ2-5; 11 bases match TRBD2. The germline V gene has CDR1 MDHEN and CDR2 SYDVKM. The ends lost 5 bases at V and 5 bases at J; junction bases unmatched: 7. The CDR3 totals 15 residues. CDR3 loop: CASSDRLAGRETQYF. CDR3 bases: TGTGCCAGCAGTGATCGACTAGCGGGGAGGGAGACCCAGTACTTC.

The CDR3 bases are TGTGCCAGCAGCTTGGACAGGGTCAGCAATCAGCCCCAGCATTTT. This translates into CASSLDRVSNQPQHF. The chain is built from TRBV5-8 and TRBJ1-5, with D perhaps TRBD1 (6 bases). V was clipped by 0 bases and J by 1 base, with 8 bases between them. This CDR3 is built from 15 residues. Germline CDR1 and CDR2: SGHTS and YDEGEE.

The chain recombines TRBV5-5 with TRBJ1-2; 9 nucleotides line up with TRBD1. This CDR3 has 15 residues. With V trimmed by 0 bases and J by 8 bases, 8 bases remained unmatched. Germline V gene data show CDR1 as SGHKS and CDR2 as YYEKEE (reference sequence). CDR3 sequence reads: CASSLVPADRGGYTF. The CDR3 DNA sequence: TGTGCCAGCAGCTTGGTACCAGCGGACAGGGGAGGCTACACCTTC. Combining the CDR3 with reference TRBV5-5 and TRBJ1-2 gives the whole variable domain DAGVTQSPTHLIKTRGQQVTLRCSPISGHKSVSWYQQVLGQGPQFIFQYYEKEERGRGNFPDRFSARQFPNYSSELNVNALLLGDSALYLCASSLVPADRGGYTFGSGTRLTVV.

This chain connects TRBV11-2 to TRBJ1-1; unclear D gene. The germline V gene encodes CDR1 SGHAT and CDR2 FQNNGV. The germline V and J ends were trimmed by 0 bases and 7 bases, with 9 bases remaining between them. This CDR3 region has 13 residues. The DNA of the CDR3 is TGTGCCAGCAGCTTAGATTTGGGCAGTGAAGCTTTCTTT. Translating it yields CASSLDLGSEAFF.